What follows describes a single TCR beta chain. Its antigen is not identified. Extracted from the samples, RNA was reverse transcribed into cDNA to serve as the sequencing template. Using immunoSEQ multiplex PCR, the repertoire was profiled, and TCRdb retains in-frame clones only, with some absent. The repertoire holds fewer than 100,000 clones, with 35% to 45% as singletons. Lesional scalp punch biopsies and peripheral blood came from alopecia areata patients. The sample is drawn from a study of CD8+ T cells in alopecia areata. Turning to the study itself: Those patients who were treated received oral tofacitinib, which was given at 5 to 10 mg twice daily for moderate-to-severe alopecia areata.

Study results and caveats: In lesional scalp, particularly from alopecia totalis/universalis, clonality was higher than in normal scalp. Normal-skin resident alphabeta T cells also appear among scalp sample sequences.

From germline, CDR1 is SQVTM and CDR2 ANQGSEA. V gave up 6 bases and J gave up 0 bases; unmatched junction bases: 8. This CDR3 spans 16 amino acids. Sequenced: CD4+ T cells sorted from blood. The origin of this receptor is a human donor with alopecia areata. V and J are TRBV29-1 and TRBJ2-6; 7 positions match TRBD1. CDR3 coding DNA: TGCAGCGTCTCTACGGGACAGTCCTCTGGGGCCAACGTCCTGACTTTC. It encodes CSVSTGQSSGANVLTF. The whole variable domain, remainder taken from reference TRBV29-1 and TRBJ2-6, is SAVISQKPSRDICQRGTSLTIQCQVDSQVTMMFWYRQQPGQSLTLIATANQGSEATYESGFVIDKFPISRPNLTFSTLTVSNMSPEDSSIYLCSVSTGQSSGANVLTFGAGSRLTVL.